The 28 T cell receptor beta chains below were found in one sample sequenced in a study of blood T cell repertoires in COVID-19. Sequenced by immunoSEQ multiplex PCR; TCRdb stores in-frame clones only, minus some. The repertoire holds about 50,000 clones, with over 70% as singletons. The material sequenced was peripheral blood. The source of these receptors is a human donor with active COVID-19. The donor label of this sample is uncertain.

This clone occurred once. The sample contains more than one DNA sequence encoding this CDR3. The rearrangement joins TRBV15 to TRBJ1-5, with TRBD1 matching 7 bases. The germline V gene encodes CDR1 LNHNV and CDR2 YYDKDF (reference sequence). The CDR3 has 16 amino acids. V was pared by 2 bases and J by 1 base, with 5 bases of the junction left unmatched. CDR3 DNA sequence: TGTGCCACCAGCAGAAACAGGGGAACCAGCAATCAGCCCCAGCATTTT. Protein sequence: CATSRNRGTSNQPQHF.

V gene TRBV28 combines with J gene TRBJ2-7; D not resolved. From germline, CDR1 is MDHEN and CDR2 SYDVKM. Trimming left V 5 bases short and J 2 bases short, with 10 bases between. The CDR3 extends over 13 amino acids. The chain's CDR3 is CASSPRVPYEQYF. CDR3 DNA: TGTGCCAGCAGTCCCCGGGTTCCCTACGAGCAGTACTTC.

This sequence joins TRBV9 and TRBJ1-6; no definite D call. Trimming took 2 bases from V and 0 from J, leaving 18 bases between them. Germline CDR1 is SGDLS and CDR2 is YYNGEE. CDR3 length: 19 residues. The CDR3 loop reads CASSVSRPTGSSYNSPLHF. For the CDR3, the DNA is TGTGCCAGCAGCGTCAGTCGGCCGACGGGGAGCTCCTATAATTCACCCCTCCACTTT.

This clone was seen just once. The chain carries TRBV3-1 (or the pseudogene TRBV3-2) and TRBJ1-2; D might be TRBD1 (5 bases). The germline V gene has CDR1 LGHDT and CDR2 YNNKEL (reference sequence). CDR3 size: 15 residues. Trimming pared 3 bases from V and 3 bases from J, leaving 14 bases between. The CDR3 protein is CASSQQGFVDYGYTF. The CDR3 DNA follows: TGTGCCAGCAGCCAGCAGGGTTTCGTAGACTATGGCTACACCTTC.

The chain is built from TRBV2 and TRBJ2-1, with TRBD2 matching over 13 bases. V was clipped by 8 bases and J by 8 bases; unmatched bases: 9. This CDR3 spans 15 amino acids. Germline values: CDR1 SNHLY, CDR2 FYNNEI. CDR3 amino acids: CASGRTSGSLDEQFF. In DNA form, the CDR3 reads TGTGCCAGCGGAAGGACTAGCGGGAGCTTGGATGAGCAGTTCTTC.

This chain connects TRBV18 to TRBJ1-6, with 7 bases lining up with TRBD1. V trimming: 3 bases; J trimming: 7 bases; junction bases outside the gene matches: 3. CDR3 length equals 14 residues. Germline values: CDR1 KGHSH, CDR2 LQKENI. The CDR3 loop reads CASSPAGGNSPLHF. DNA for the CDR3: TGTGCCAGCTCACCGGCAGGGGGGAATTCACCCCTCCACTTT.

The rearrangement joins TRBV21-1 to TRBJ1-2. TRBV21-1 is a known pseudogene. CDR3 length equals 13 residues. DNA for the CDR3: TGTGCCAGCAGCAAAGCAGGAGGGGAAGGCTACACCTTC. This gives the protein CASSKAGGEGYTF.

CDR3 nucleotides: TGTGCCACCAGTGGGGCCCTATGGAGCGGGAGGATCAGTGAGCAGTTCTTC. Translated, it gives CATSGALWSGRISEQFF. V and J are TRBV24-1 and TRBJ2-1; 9 nucleotides match TRBD2. Losses at the gene ends were 5 bases for V and 9 bases for J; bases not matched to a gene: 16. Germline V gene data show CDR1 as KGHDR and CDR2 as SFDVKD. The CDR3 runs 17 residues.

The chain links TRBV6-2 or TRBV6-3 to TRBJ1-1; 7 bases line up with TRBD1. The CDR3 sequence is 14 residues long. The V segment lost 4 bases and the J segment 5 bases; nucleotides outside the gene matches: 7. Germline V gene lookup returns CDR1 MNHEY and CDR2 SVGEGT. This chain's CDR3 is CASSSTGSRTEAFF. DNA of the CDR3: TGTGCCAGCAGTTCGACAGGGTCGAGGACTGAAGCTTTCTTT.

This chain links TRBV14 with TRBJ2-7, with 7 positions matching TRBD1. CDR3 length equals 16 residues. Germline values: CDR1 SGHDN, CDR2 FVKESK. J gave up 5 bases and V 5 bases, and 15 bases lay outside the gene matches. The CDR3 sequence is CASSVWEYRGYHEQYF. The CDR3 DNA reads TGTGCCAGCAGCGTATGGGAATACAGGGGTTACCACGAGCAGTACTTC.

The chain employs TRBV27 and TRBJ2-5; the match to TRBD1 covers 10 bases. The V segment lost 3 bases and the J segment 5 bases; nucleotides outside the gene matches: 9. This CDR3 is 16 amino acids long. The germline gives CDR1 MNHEY, CDR2 SMNVEV (reference sequence). CDR3 sequence (DNA): TGTGCCAGCAGTTTGGGACAGGGGTCCTCCGGGGAGACCCAGTACTTC. Its protein product is CASSLGQGSSGETQYF.

The CDR3 sequence is CASSGTSVRTDTQYF. CDR3 sequence (DNA): TGTGCCAGCAGTGGGACTAGCGTGAGAACAGATACGCAGTATTTT. V gene TRBV2 combines with J gene TRBJ2-3; 9 bases map to TRBD2. Germline V gives CDR1 SNHLY, CDR2 FYNNEI. Trimming removed 4 bases from V and 3 bases from J; junction bases left unmatched: 5. This CDR3 contains 15 residues.

V gene TRBV11-3 combines with J gene TRBJ2-1, with D uncertain. CDR3 length: 14 residues. V shed 1 base and J shed 3 bases, with 7 bases lying between them. Germline CDR1 reads SGHNT; CDR2 reads YENEEA. The CDR3, as DNA: TGTGCCAGCAGCTTAGCGCAGGACTACAATGAGCAGTTCTTC. Translation: CASSLAQDYNEQFF.

The chain has TRBV18 and TRBJ2-5; 8 bases agree with TRBD1. The CDR3 is made up of 15 amino acids. Germline V gene lookup returns CDR1 KGHSH and CDR2 LQKENI. The V and J ends lost 3 bases and 1 base, in that order; junction bases with no gene match: 4. The CDR3 here is CASSPRTGPQETQYF. The DNA for the CDR3 is TGTGCCAGCTCACCTAGGACAGGGCCCCAAGAGACCCAGTACTTC.

The chain is built from TRBV2 and TRBJ2-7, with a tentative D call TRBD1 (5 bases). The ends were cut back, 3 bases at V and 5 bases at J, with 14 bases in the middle. The CDR3 extends over 14 amino acids. Germline assignment: CDR1 SNHLY and CDR2 FYNNEI. This CDR3 is CASSDSAGPDEQYF. For the CDR3, the DNA is TGTGCCAGCAGTGATTCCGCAGGGCCGGACGAGCAGTACTTC.

This chain joins TRBV19 and TRBJ2-2; D remains ambiguous. The CDR3 is 13 residues long. CDR1 and CDR2 (germline): LNHDA, SQIVND (reference sequence). The ends were cut back, 3 bases at V and 5 bases at J, with 7 bases in the middle. The CDR3 nucleotides are TGTGCCAGTAGTATTGGCTTGACCGGGGAGCTGTTTTTT. Translation: CASSIGLTGELFF. The full variable domain, completed using reference TRBV19 and TRBJ2-2, is DGGITQSPKYLFRKEGQNVTLSCEQNLNHDAMYWYRQDPGQGLRLIYYSQIVNDFQKGDIAEGYSVSREKKESFPLTVTSAQKNPTAFYLCASSIGLTGELFFGEGSRLTVL.

The chain has TRBV19 and TRBJ1-6; 10 bases agree with TRBD1. This CDR3 is built from 15 residues. The trim removed 5 bases at V and 9 bases at J, leaving 7 bases unmatched. CDR1 LNHDA and CDR2 SQIVND come from the germline V gene (reference sequence). In DNA form, the CDR3 reads TGTGCCAGTAGTCTTCGACAGGGGGCGCGTTCACCCCTCCACTTT. The encoded protein is CASSLRQGARSPLHF.

The V call is TRBV30, the J call TRBJ2-2; TRBD1 agrees at 8 bases. Trimming removed 2 bases from V and 5 bases from J; junction bases left unmatched: 1. The CDR3 length is 13 residues. Per germline, CDR1 GTSNPN and CDR2 SVGIG (reference sequence). CDR3 amino acids: CAWSRQGTGELFF. The CDR3 nucleotides read TGTGCCTGGAGTAGACAGGGGACCGGGGAGCTGTTTTTT.

This clone came up once. This chain joins TRBV11-3 and TRBJ2-2; TRBD2 is a possible D gene (6 bases). Germline V gene data show CDR1 as SGHNT and CDR2 as YENEEA. The ends were cut back, 2 bases at V and 5 bases at J, with 9 bases in the middle. The CDR3 contains 14 residues. The CDR3 is CASSLIGGTGELFF. CDR3 nucleotides: TGTGCCAGCAGCTTAATCGGGGGTACCGGGGAGCTGTTTTTT.

V and J are TRBV3-1 (or the pseudogene TRBV3-2) and TRBJ2-3, with TRBD2 identical over 14 bases. Trimming cost V 8 bases and J 4 bases; bases outside gene matches: 5. The CDR3 spans 15 residues. Germline CDR1 and CDR2: LGHDT and YNNKEL (reference sequence). The CDR3 region is CASGGLAGVSDTQYF. The CDR3 DNA reads TGTGCCAGCGGGGGACTAGCGGGAGTGTCAGATACGCAGTATTTT.

J is TRBJ1-1 and V is TRBV7-2; D gene uncertain. V lost 6 bases, J lost 1 base, and 9 bases lay in between. Germline CDR1 SGHTA, CDR2 FQGNSA. The CDR3 spans 13 residues. The CDR3 protein is CASRLGENTEAFF. The CDR3 DNA reads TGTGCCAGCAGACTCGGAGAGAACACTGAAGCTTTCTTT.

The CDR3 region is CAISERGDTDTQYF. The CDR3 DNA follows: TGTGCCATCAGTGAAAGGGGCGACACAGATACGCAGTATTTT. The chain uses TRBV10-3 and TRBJ2-3; possible D gene TRBD1, 5 bases. Germline V CDR1 and CDR2: ENHRY, SYGVKD. V gave up 3 bases and J gave up 2 bases, with 9 bases separating them. This CDR3 has 14 residues.

This clone has only one observation. This chain uses TRBV24-1 with TRBJ2-7; 9 bases map to TRBD2. Germline V CDR1 and CDR2: KGHDR, SFDVKD. The CDR3 is 15 residues long. V dropped 10 bases and J dropped 6; count of bases not matched to a gene: 15. CDR3 in amino acids: CATDPRGAGGCEQYF. DNA of the CDR3: TGTGCCACAGACCCCCGGGGGGCGGGAGGGTGCGAGCAGTACTTC.

The genes are TRBV7-3 and TRBJ2-1, with a tentative D call TRBD1 (6 bases). The CDR3 covers 13 residues. Germline V CDR1 and CDR2: SGHTA, FQGTGA. The V end was cut by 5 bases, the J end by 4 bases, with 9 bases between. The CDR3 loop reads CASSPGQYNEQFF. The CDR3 DNA is TGTGCCAGCAGCCCCGGACAGTACAATGAGCAGTTCTTC.

The CDR3 coding sequence is TGTGCCAGCAGGAGGGGGGGTTTGGGTGGAAACATTCAGTACTTC. Translating it yields CASRRGGLGGNIQYF. The V call is TRBV5-8, the J call TRBJ2-4; maybe TRBD2 (7 bases). Trimming took 5 bases from V and 6 from J, leaving 18 bases between them. The germline gives CDR1 SGHTS, CDR2 YDEGEE. CDR3 length: 15 residues.

In the case of this clone: A junction boundary mismatches the germline segment, possibly from a read error. The chain couples TRBV7-9 to TRBJ1-1; D unclear. The CDR3 runs to 13 residues. Germline-derived CDR1 and CDR2 are SEHNR and FQNEAQ (reference sequence). The DNA for the CDR3 is TGTGCCAGCAGGTTAGGCGGGAGCACTGAAGCTTTCTTT. This encodes CASRLGGSTEAFF. Full variable domain (remainder filled in from reference TRBV7-9 and TRBJ1-1): DTGVSQNPRHKITKRGQNVTFRCDPISEHNRLYWYRQTLGQGPEFLTYFQNEAQLEKSRLLSDRFSAERPKGSFSTLEIQRTEQGDSAMYLCASRLGGSTEAFFGQGTRLTVV.

The genes are TRBV6-6 and TRBJ1-2; 7 bases fit TRBD1. The CDR3 runs 14 residues. Germline lookup yields CDR1 MNHNY and CDR2 SVGAGI (reference sequence). Germline trimming cut 2 bases from V and 1 base from J; bases unmatched to any gene: 1. CDR3 DNA: TGTGCCAGCAGTTACGCAGGGGGTAACTATGGCTACACCTTC. It encodes CASSYAGGNYGYTF.

This clone has just a few counts. The V call is TRBV27, the J call TRBJ2-7; the match to TRBD1 covers 8 bases. The CDR3 extends over 15 amino acids. Germline CDR1 reads MNHEY; CDR2 reads SMNVEV (reference sequence). The V and J ends lost 6 bases and 0 bases, in that order; junction bases with no gene match: 7. The CDR3 loop reads CASRGTGGYSYEQYF. CDR3 in DNA: TGTGCCAGCAGGGGAACAGGGGGATACTCCTACGAGCAGTACTTC.